The rows below give T cell receptor beta chains drawn from one sample of a study of T-cell memory formation after mild COVID-19. MiXCR, applied by TCRdb to the 5' RACE reads, yields one record per CDR3 protein. The data contain around 510,000 distinct CDR3 sequences, 20% to 25% of them seen just once; the ten biggest clones take up approximately 8.4%. Material for sequencing was PBMCs or a T cell subset sorted from them (not recorded which). The origin of the receptors is an adult woman who had mild COVID-19 (a few samples of this study predate the infection). Cell type and time point are not known. The conserved cysteine and the conserved F or W are not part of the CDR3 here.

j_call v_call cdr3_aa
TRBJ2-3 TRBV11-2 ASSLVQGTDTQY
TRBJ2-3 TRBV29-1 SVVKDITDTQY
TRBJ2-7 TRBV2 ASSEAQGAVYEQY
TRBJ2-1 TRBV30 AWSAQGAYNEQF
TRBJ2-7 TRBV4-1 ASSHLPFFSYEQY
TRBJ1-6 TRBV7-3 ASSPTGQEGSPLH
TRBJ2-1 TRBV5-1 ASSLVGTSGNEQF
TRBJ2-3 TRBV9 ASSSSPVVAGWTDTQY
TRBJ1-2 TRBV24-1 ATSDGGQGDSYGYT
TRBJ2-7 TRBV2 ASSVDRGGREQY
TRBJ2-1 TRBV7-2 ASSPTSGRKGNEQF
TRBJ2-3 TRBV29-1 SIGPTGSSTDTQY
TRBJ2-2 TRBV6-5 ASSYTKAPGELF
TRBJ1-2 TRBV29-1 SVEEVTVAYGYT
TRBJ2-2 TRBV30 ACQRGQGNSGELF
TRBJ2-7 TRBV4-2 ASSQDPGLTRRSYEQY
TRBJ1-1 TRBV27 ASSPGQGAVNTEAF
TRBJ2-3 TRBV10-3 AISDALPGTDTQY
TRBJ2-7 TRBV5-1 ASSLAGTGGAEQY
TRBJ2-2 TRBV6-1 ASTQGQLTGELF
TRBJ2-3 TRBV5-4 ASSLPDSTDTQY
TRBJ1-1 TRBV12-3/TRBV12-4 ASGEGATITEAF
TRBJ1-5 TRBV4-1 ASSPGGTEGNQPQH
TRBJ2-7 TRBV27 ASSWTGIYEQY
TRBJ1-5 TRBV6-5 ASSYSRTANQPQH
TRBJ2-2 TRBV7-9 TSSLIGLATGELF
TRBJ2-3 TRBV12-3/TRBV12-4 ASSQSTDTQY
TRBJ2-2 TRBV12-3/TRBV12-4 ASRDRANTGELF
TRBJ1-1 TRBV7-3 ASSRSGDQDTEAF
TRBJ2-7 TRBV14 ASRSQYSYEQY
TRBJ1-6 TRBV3-1 ASSQVKGDSPLH
TRBJ1-4 TRBV7-9 ASSLRKGGAVKGEKLF
TRBJ1-1 TRBV9 ASSATGASTEAF
TRBJ1-2 TRBV18 ASSPPGAAYGYT
TRBJ1-4 TRBV11-2 ASSLQGPATNEKLF
TRBJ2-5 TRBV4-1 ASSPPDSGETQY
TRBJ1-1 TRBV20-1 SAPKRGRDTEAF
TRBJ2-1 TRBV27 ASSLGSEVGYNEQF
TRBJ2-7 TRBV12-3/TRBV12-4 ASSQTRLVSEQY
TRBJ1-1 TRBV5-1 ASSRGRETEAF
TRBJ2-5 TRBV14 ASSQGTIEETQY
TRBJ2-7 TRBV6-6 ASSYSDRGPWEQY
TRBJ2-3 TRBV13 ASRYGPATDTQY
TRBJ2-1 TRBV24-1 ATSDSDRSNEQF
TRBJ1-1 TRBV6-1 ASSEIQGTTEAF
TRBJ2-7 TRBV4-2 ASSQEAGGRRHEQY
TRBJ1-1 TRBV2 ASSEAQGMNTEAF
TRBJ2-5 TRBV20-1 SAFLAAQETQY